Following are 10 T cell receptor beta chains from one sample sequenced in a study of blood T cell repertoires in COVID-19. Sequenced by immunoSEQ multiplex PCR; TCRdb stores in-frame clones only, minus some. The sample includes tens of thousands of clones, 87% seen only once; the top ten take roughly 3.7%. Input material: peripheral blood. These receptors were taken from a man aged 40-55 years with COVID-19, enrolled during active disease.

This chain uses TRBV5-4 with TRBJ2-2; D gene ambiguous. Trimming shortened V by 2 bases and J by 6 bases, and 5 bases separated the two germline ends. Germline V gene sequence: CDR1 SGHNT, CDR2 YYREEE (reference sequence). This CDR3 has 12 residues. As DNA, the CDR3 is TGTGCCAGCAGCTTTTTCGCCGGGGAGCTGTTTTTT. This translates into CASSFFAGELFF.

This clone has only a few counts. The chain has TRBV4-1 and TRBJ1-5, with D possibly being TRBD1 (5 bases). V lost 1 base and J lost 5, with 15 bases in between. The CDR3 covers 16 residues. The V gene's germline CDR1 is MGHRA and CDR2 YSYEKL. The CDR3 region has the DNA TGCGCCAGCAGCCAAGTCCTGGGGCAAAGTGATCAGCCCCAGCATTTT. This encodes CASSQVLGQSDQPQHF.

In its sample, this clone was seen once. J is TRBJ1-5 and V is TRBV27; the match to TRBD1 covers 8 bases. J was trimmed by 4 bases and V by 5 bases; bases with no gene match: 4. The CDR3 is 14 amino acids. Per the germline V gene, CDR1 is MNHEY and CDR2 is SMNVEV (reference sequence). CDR3 nucleotide sequence: TGTGCCAGCAGTCCGCGGACAGGGAATCAGCCCCAGCATTTT. Translating it yields CASSPRTGNQPQHF.

The chain recombines TRBV11-1 with TRBJ2-3, with 12 nucleotides matching TRBD2. The CDR3 covers 16 residues. CDR1 is SGHAT, CDR2 FQDESV, per germline (reference sequence). V trimming: 1 base; J trimming: 3 bases; junction bases outside the gene matches: 2. This chain's CDR3 is CASSLGLAGATDTQYF. The CDR3 DNA reads as TGTGCCAGCAGCTTAGGACTAGCGGGAGCGACAGATACGCAGTATTTT.

The rearrangement uses TRBV5-1 and TRBJ2-3; 12 nucleotides match TRBD2. Germline CDR1 is SGHRS and CDR2 is YFSETQ. There are 17 residues in the CDR3. V gave up 0 bases and J gave up 1 base; unmatched junction bases: 3. The CDR3 DNA reads TGCGCCAGCAGCTTGGGACTAGCGGGAGCTGGCACAGATACGCAGTATTTT. Its translation: CASSLGLAGAGTDTQYF.

This chain links TRBV7-8 with TRBJ2-5; TRBD1 aligns across 9 bases. Germline CDR1 SGHVS, CDR2 FQNEAQ. The CDR3 is 15 amino acids. V shed 1 base and J 4 bases; nucleotides not matched to a gene: 4. DNA of the CDR3: TGTGCCAGCAGCTTAGATGGGACAGGGATAGAGACCCAGTACTTC. Protein product: CASSLDGTGIETQYF.

The CDR3 spells CASSRTGSDTGELFF. The CDR3 DNA reads TGTGCCAGCTCACGGACAGGGTCGGACACCGGGGAGCTGTTTTTT. V is TRBV18 and J is TRBJ2-2; TRBD1 agrees at 8 bases. V shed 4 bases, J shed 3 bases, and the junction held 4 bases outside the gene matches. This CDR3 is built from 15 residues. Looked up from germline, CDR1 is KGHSH and CDR2 is LQKENI.

V gene TRBV5-1 combines with J gene TRBJ1-4, with a possible D match to TRBD1 (5 bases). The CDR3 length is 14 residues. Germline values: CDR1 SGHRS, CDR2 YFSETQ. Deletions cut 5 bases from V and 8 bases from J, with 16 bases between. The CDR3 nucleotides are TGCGCCAGCAGGCTGGAGGGGCACGGCGAAAAACTGTTTTTT. Its translation: CASRLEGHGEKLFF.

This chain uses TRBV7-2 with TRBJ1-4; D perhaps matches TRBD1 (5 bases). Trimming pared 1 base from V and 1 base from J, leaving 7 bases between. The CDR3 has 15 residues. Germline CDR1 is SGHTA and CDR2 is FQGNSA. Here the CDR3 DNA reads TGTGCCAGCAGCTTAGATAGGGGAACTAATGAAAAACTGTTTTTT. It translates to CASSLDRGTNEKLFF.

This clone has a handful of counts. The chain links TRBV6-5 to TRBJ1-3; the D gene is possibly TRBD1 (5 bases). Trimming removed 6 bases from V and 4 bases from J, with 10 bases in between. The CDR3 sequence is 13 residues long. Germline V gives CDR1 MNHEY, CDR2 SVGAGI. The CDR3 protein is CASRLYRGNTIYF. In nucleotides, the CDR3 is TGTGCCAGCAGGCTCTACAGGGGAAACACCATATATTTT.